This TCR beta chain emerged from a study of blood T cell repertoires in COVID-19. Study at large: Acute and convalescent COVID-19 specimens originated in the United States, Italy and Spain. Sources were T cells, B-cell-depleted T cells, or PBMCs; the material itself was cDNA or gDNA.

Per the germline V gene, CDR1 is SGHKS and CDR2 is YYEKEE (reference sequence). The length of the CDR3 is 16 residues. The V end was cut by 0 bases, the J end by 2 bases, with 12 bases between. Authors' data handling: For nucleated cells, counts were estimated from reference gene primer amplification. Using immunoSEQ multiplex PCR, the repertoire was profiled, and TCRdb retains in-frame clones only, with some absent. D and trimming come from the DNA, and the V and J calls and clone size come from that table. The sample includes roughly 260,000 clones, roughly 87% of them seen just once. Sequenced input: peripheral blood. The rearrangement joins TRBV5-5 to TRBJ1-3, with a weak D call TRBD1 (6 bases). This receptor was identified in a woman in her forties or fifties who had recovered from COVID-19. In DNA, the CDR3 is TGTGCCAGCAGCTTGGGGCAGGGGATCGCTGGAAACACCATATATTTT. It translates to CASSLGQGIAGNTIYF.